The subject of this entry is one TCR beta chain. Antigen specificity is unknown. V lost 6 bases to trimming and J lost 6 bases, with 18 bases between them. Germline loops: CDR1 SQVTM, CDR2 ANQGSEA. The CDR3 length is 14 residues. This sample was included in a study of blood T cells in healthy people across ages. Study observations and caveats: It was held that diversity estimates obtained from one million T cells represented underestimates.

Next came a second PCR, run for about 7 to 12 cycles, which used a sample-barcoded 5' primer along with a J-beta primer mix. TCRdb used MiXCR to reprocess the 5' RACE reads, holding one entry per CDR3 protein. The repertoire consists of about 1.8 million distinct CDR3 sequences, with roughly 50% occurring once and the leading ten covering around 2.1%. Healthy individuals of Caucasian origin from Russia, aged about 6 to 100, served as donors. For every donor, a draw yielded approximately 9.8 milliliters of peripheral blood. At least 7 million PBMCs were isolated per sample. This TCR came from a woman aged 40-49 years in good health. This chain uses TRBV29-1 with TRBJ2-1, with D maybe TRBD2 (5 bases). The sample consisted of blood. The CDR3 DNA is TGCAGCGTGGGATGGAGGTTGTCTATCAATGAGCAGTTCTTC. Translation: CSVGWRLSINEQFF.